These 22 T cell receptor beta chains originate from one sample sequenced in a study of T-cell reconstitution after alpha-beta-depleted transplantation in children. As it was prepared, the TCRbeta library received unique molecular identifiers. TCRdb redid the calling of the PCR reads with MiXCR, one entry per CDR3 protein. The sample has 170,000 or so distinct CDR3 sequences; about 6.4% are singletons. The specimen comprised PBMCs from the stem cell graft donor, sampled from the stem cell graft. The receptors stem from a human donor who donated a stem cell graft to a child with Wiskott-Aldrich syndrome.

The chain is built from TRBV18 and TRBJ2-7; the D gene is possibly TRBD1 (6 bases). The V gene lost 3 bases and the J gene lost 0 bases, with 12 bases spanning the gap. The CDR3 is made up of 15 amino acids. The germline gives CDR1 KGHSH, CDR2 LQKENI. CDR3 sequence (DNA): TGTGCCAGCTCACCGGGGGACACCGCCTCCTACGAGCAGTACTTC. It codes for CASSPGDTASYEQYF.

Ten or more counts support this clonotype. The gene calls are TRBV7-2 and TRBJ2-5; D is ambiguous. The CDR3 length is 16 residues. V shed 2 bases and J shed 2 bases, with 15 bases lying between them. Germline CDR1 is SGHTA and CDR2 is FQGNSA. The CDR3 region is CASSLTIPPSQETQYF. In DNA, the CDR3 is TGTGCCAGCAGCTTAACAATCCCACCGTCTCAAGAGACCCAGTACTTC.

In its sample, this clonotype was seen many times. V gene TRBV5-1 combines with J gene TRBJ1-6; D is unresolved. V was clipped by 0 bases and J by 11 bases, with 12 bases between them. This CDR3 region has 14 residues. Germline lookup yields CDR1 SGHRS and CDR2 YFSETQ. DNA of the CDR3: TGCGCCAGCAGCTTGGAACTCTCCGGGGCACCCCTCCACTTT. This sequence encodes CASSLELSGAPLHF. Complete variable domain (other parts from reference TRBV5-1 and TRBJ1-6): KAGVTQTPRYLIKTRGQQVTLSCSPISGHRSVSWYQQTPGQGLQFLFEYFSETQRNKGNFPGRFSGRQFSNSRSEMNVSTLELGDSALYLCASSLELSGAPLHFGNGTRLTVT.

This clonotype was picked up many times. This chain uses TRBV12-3 or TRBV12-4 with TRBJ1-2; D ambiguous. Trimming cost V 4 bases and J 4 bases, with 10 bases left between them. The CDR3 length is 13 residues. CDR3 in DNA: TGTGCCAGCAGTTCGGATGCGTTCTATGGCTACACCTTC. Translated: CASSSDAFYGYTF.

This clonotype was counted ten times or more. The chain has TRBV2 and TRBJ2-1, with TRBD2 identical over 11 bases. Trimming took 5 bases from V and 7 from J; bases not matched to a gene: 10. CDR3 length equals 16 residues. Per germline, CDR1 SNHLY and CDR2 FYNNEI. This CDR3 is CASSKPSGRFGNEQFF. In nucleotides, the CDR3 is TGTGCCAGCAGTAAACCTAGCGGGAGGTTCGGTAATGAGCAGTTCTTC.

This clonotype has ten or more counts. The chain employs TRBV20-1 and TRBJ2-5, with D perhaps matching TRBD2 (6 bases). V was cut by 8 bases and J by 2 bases, with 18 bases left in between. The germline V gene encodes CDR1 DFQATT and CDR2 SNEGSKA (reference sequence). This CDR3 spans 14 amino acids. CDR3 region: CSRPSAGTQETQYF. DNA for the CDR3: TGCAGTCGCCCTTCGGCGGGGACGCAAGAGACCCAGTACTTC.

At least ten counts were recorded for this clonotype. The chain links TRBV29-1 to TRBJ2-1; D may be TRBD2 (7 bases). Per the germline V gene, CDR1 is SQVTM and CDR2 is ANQGSEA. The germline V and J ends were trimmed by 7 bases and 7 bases, with 17 bases remaining between them. The CDR3 contains 13 residues. The CDR3 sequence: CSAHGGRVNEQFF. Here the CDR3 DNA reads TGCAGCGCCCACGGGGGGCGAGTTAATGAGCAGTTCTTC.

V and J are TRBV18 and TRBJ1-4; D is unresolved. V was shortened by 6 bases and J by 10 bases, with 18 bases between the two germline ends. Germline V gene lookup returns CDR1 KGHSH and CDR2 LQKENI. This CDR3 is 14 amino acids long. CDR3 nucleotide sequence: TGTGCCAGCTCTCAAGACCGGGGAGGGAGAAAACTGTTTTTT. It encodes CASSQDRGGRKLFF. The full variable domain, rest sourced from reference TRBV18 and TRBJ1-4, is NAGVMQNPRHLVRRRGQEARLRCSPMKGHSHVYWYRQLPEEGLKFMVYLQKENIIDESGMPKERFSAEFPKEGPSILRIQQVVRGDSAAYFCASSQDRGGRKLFFGSGTQLSVL.

This clonotype was recorded many times. The rearrangement joins TRBV7-9 to TRBJ2-5; tentatively, D is TRBD1 (5 bases). CDR3 length: 13 amino acids. CDR1 is SEHNR, CDR2 FQNEAQ, per germline (reference sequence). The V end lost 2 bases, the J end lost 2 bases, and 6 bases lay between the germline ends. CDR3 coding DNA: TGTGCCAGCAGCTTAAACAGGCAAGAGACCCAGTACTTC. Protein: CASSLNRQETQYF.

This chain links TRBV15 with TRBJ2-7, with 9 bases fitting TRBD1. Germline assignment: CDR1 LNHNV and CDR2 YYDKDF (reference sequence). CDR3 length: 15 amino acids. Unmatched junction bases numbered 7, after V lost 4 bases and J lost 3 bases. The CDR3 here is CATSTRQGENYEQYF. The DNA of the CDR3 is TGTGCCACCAGCACAAGACAGGGGGAGAACTACGAGCAGTACTTC.

This clonotype was seen repeatedly, ten times or more. The V gene is TRBV6-5, the J gene TRBJ1-2; D is ambiguous. The V end lost 8 bases, the J end lost 4 bases, and 8 bases lay between the germline ends. The CDR3 is 11 amino acids. The germline V gene has CDR1 MNHEY and CDR2 SVGAGI. The CDR3 here is CASYNAYGYTF. The CDR3 nucleotides are TGTGCCAGCTACAATGCCTATGGCTACACCTTC.

This clonotype was seen repeatedly, ten times or more. The chain joins TRBV29-1 to TRBJ2-1; TRBD1 is a possible D gene (6 bases). The ends were cut back, 3 bases at V and 3 bases at J, with 15 bases in the middle. The CDR3 contains 15 residues. CDR1 SQVTM and CDR2 ANQGSEA come from the germline V gene. The CDR3 DNA sequence: TGCAGCGTTGAGGTCGGGACACCACTCTACAATGAGCAGTTCTTC. It codes for CSVEVGTPLYNEQFF.

This clonotype was seen repeatedly, ten times or more. This chain uses TRBV20-1 with TRBJ2-5, with TRBD1 as a possible D gene (5 bases). This CDR3 spans 14 amino acids. Germline CDR1 is DFQATT and CDR2 is SNEGSKA (reference sequence). The V end lost 4 bases, the J end lost 2 bases, and 14 bases lay between the germline ends. This chain's CDR3 is CSATSREFQETQYF. The CDR3 region has the DNA TGCAGTGCTACCTCCAGGGAATTTCAAGAGACCCAGTACTTC.

This clonotype has a handful of counts. CDR3 bases: TGTGCCAGCAGCGACCGGGACAGGGGGTCTGTCGAGCAGTACTTC. Protein product: CASSDRDRGSVEQYF. The chain carries TRBV7-2 and TRBJ2-7; TRBD1 matches at 11 bases. Germline assignment: CDR1 SGHTA and CDR2 FQGNSA. With 5 bases clipped from V and 6 bases from J, the junction kept 9 bases outside the gene matches. The CDR3 is 15 amino acids.

This clonotype showed up many times. The chain employs TRBV10-1 and TRBJ2-6; TRBD1 matches 8 bases. CDR3 length: 17 amino acids. The germline V gene has CDR1 WNHNN and CDR2 SYGVQD (reference sequence). V was clipped by 7 bases and J by 0 bases; unmatched bases: 8. The CDR3 sequence is CASIKDRDRSGANVLTF. CDR3 sequence (DNA): TGCGCCAGCATCAAGGACAGGGATCGCTCTGGGGCCAACGTCCTGACTTTC.

This clonotype has at least ten counts. The chain is built from TRBV7-2 and TRBJ1-4; D is perhaps TRBD1 (5 bases). The germline V gene encodes CDR1 SGHTA and CDR2 FQGNSA. The CDR3 loop spans 16 amino acids. V was shortened by 3 bases and J by 0 bases, with 11 bases between the two germline ends. The CDR3 nucleotides are TGTGCCAGCAGCTTTGCCTCAGGGCCAACTAATGAAAAACTGTTTTTT. Translation: CASSFASGPTNEKLFF.

This clonotype was counted at least ten times. The chain recombines TRBV12-3 or TRBV12-4 with TRBJ2-1; the D is unclear. This CDR3 contains 12 residues. Trimming stripped 6 bases from V and 8 bases from J, with 11 bases between. The CDR3 DNA sequence: TGTGCCAGCAGCCTAAGGTTAGATGAGCAGTTCTTC. Its translation is CASSLRLDEQFF.

CDR3 in amino acids: CASSLGSSRIISYNEQFF. CDR3 DNA sequence: TGTGCCAGCAGCTTAGGGTCAAGTCGCATCATCTCCTACAATGAGCAGTTCTTC. The chain joins TRBV7-8 to TRBJ2-1; D is unclear. This CDR3 is 18 amino acids long. Looked up from germline, CDR1 is SGHVS and CDR2 is FQNEAQ. V was clipped by 1 base and J by 0 bases, with 16 bases between them.

This clonotype was picked up many times. The chain joins TRBV5-1 to TRBJ1-1; D is unclear. CDR1 and CDR2 (germline): SGHRS, YFSETQ. The CDR3 extends over 13 amino acids. V lost 4 bases and J 3 bases, leaving 10 bases between the germline ends. The CDR3 reads CASSHGEDTEAFF. As DNA, the CDR3 is TGCGCCAGCAGCCACGGGGAAGACACTGAAGCTTTCTTT.

There are many counts of this clonotype. J is TRBJ1-2 and V is TRBV10-3; D remains unclear. Germline V lookup: CDR1 ENHRY, CDR2 SYGVKD. The V gene lost 10 bases and the J gene lost 2 bases, with 14 bases spanning the gap. The CDR3 runs 13 residues. The CDR3 loop is CATMQEGNYGYTF. In DNA form, the CDR3 reads TGTGCCACCATGCAGGAGGGCAACTATGGCTACACCTTC.

This clonotype has ten or more counts. V is TRBV4-3 and J is TRBJ2-1; D might be TRBD1 or TRBD2, each matching 5 bases. V dropped 1 base and J dropped 2 bases, with 15 bases sitting between them. Germline-derived CDR1 and CDR2 are LGHNA and YSLEER. This CDR3 comprises 17 residues. CDR3 protein: CASSQVLWGSTYNEQFF. In nucleotides, the CDR3 is TGCGCCAGCAGCCAAGTATTATGGGGGAGCACCTACAATGAGCAGTTCTTC.

In its sample, this clonotype was seen many times. The genes are TRBV11-2 and TRBJ1-6, with 11 bases identical to TRBD1. The germline CDR1 and CDR2 sequences are SGHAT and FQNNGV. The CDR3 is made up of 14 amino acids. V lost 4 bases and J lost 10; bases outside the gene matches: 3. CDR3 in amino acids: CASSWTGGASPLHF. The CDR3 DNA reads TGTGCCAGCAGCTGGACAGGGGGCGCATCACCCCTCCACTTT.